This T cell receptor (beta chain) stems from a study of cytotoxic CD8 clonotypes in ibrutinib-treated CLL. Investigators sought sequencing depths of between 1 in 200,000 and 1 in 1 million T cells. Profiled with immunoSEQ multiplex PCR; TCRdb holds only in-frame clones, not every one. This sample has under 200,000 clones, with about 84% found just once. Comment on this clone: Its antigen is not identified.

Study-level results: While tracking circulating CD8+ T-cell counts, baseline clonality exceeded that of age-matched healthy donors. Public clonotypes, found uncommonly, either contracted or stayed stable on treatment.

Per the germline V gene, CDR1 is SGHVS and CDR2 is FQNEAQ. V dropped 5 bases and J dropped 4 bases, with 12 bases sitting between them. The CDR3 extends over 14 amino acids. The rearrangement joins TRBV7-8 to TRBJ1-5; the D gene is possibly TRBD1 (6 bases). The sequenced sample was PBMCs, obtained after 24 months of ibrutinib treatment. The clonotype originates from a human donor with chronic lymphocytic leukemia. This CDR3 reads CASSPRTANQPQHF. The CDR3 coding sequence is TGTGCCAGCAGCCCACGGACAGCTAATCAGCCCCAGCATTTT. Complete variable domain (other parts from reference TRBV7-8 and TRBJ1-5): GAGVSQSPRYKVAKRGQDVALRCDPISGHVSLFWYQQALGQGPEFLTYFQNEAQLDKSGLPSDRFFAERPEGSVSTLKIQRTQQEDSAVYLCASSPRTANQPQHFGDGTRLSIL.